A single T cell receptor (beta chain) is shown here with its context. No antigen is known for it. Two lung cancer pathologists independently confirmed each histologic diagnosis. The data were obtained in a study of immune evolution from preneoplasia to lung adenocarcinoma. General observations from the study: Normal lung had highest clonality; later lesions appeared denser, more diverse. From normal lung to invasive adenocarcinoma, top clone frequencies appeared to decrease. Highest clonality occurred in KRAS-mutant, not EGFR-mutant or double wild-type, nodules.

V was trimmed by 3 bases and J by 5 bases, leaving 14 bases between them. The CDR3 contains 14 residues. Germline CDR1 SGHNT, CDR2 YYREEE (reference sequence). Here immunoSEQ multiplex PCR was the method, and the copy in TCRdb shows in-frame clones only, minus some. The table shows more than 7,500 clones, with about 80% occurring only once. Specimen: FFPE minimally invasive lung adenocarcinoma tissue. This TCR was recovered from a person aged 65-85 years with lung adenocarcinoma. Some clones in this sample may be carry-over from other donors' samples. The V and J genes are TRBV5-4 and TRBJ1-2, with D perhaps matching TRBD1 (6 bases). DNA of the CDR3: TGTGCCAGCAGCTCAACAGGGACCCCGTATGGCTACACCTTC. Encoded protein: CASSSTGTPYGYTF. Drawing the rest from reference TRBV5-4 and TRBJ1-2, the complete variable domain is ETGVTQSPTHLIKTRGQQVTLRCSSQSGHNTVSWYQQALGQGPQFIFQYYREEENGRGNFPPRFSGLQFPNYSSELNVNALELDDSALYLCASSSTGTPYGYTFGSGTRLTVV.